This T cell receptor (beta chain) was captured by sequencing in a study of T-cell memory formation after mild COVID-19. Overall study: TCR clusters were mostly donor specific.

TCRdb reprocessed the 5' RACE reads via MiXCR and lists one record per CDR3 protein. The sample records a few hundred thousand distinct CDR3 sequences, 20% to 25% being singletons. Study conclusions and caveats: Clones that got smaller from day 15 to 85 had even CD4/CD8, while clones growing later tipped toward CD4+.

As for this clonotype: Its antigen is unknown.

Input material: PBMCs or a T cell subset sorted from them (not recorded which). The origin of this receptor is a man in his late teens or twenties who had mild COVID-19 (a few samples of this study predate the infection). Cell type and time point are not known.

The CDR3 sequence is CSARGASSYEQYV. Written as DNA, the CDR3 is TGCAGTGCCAGGGGGGCTAGTAGTTACGAGCAGTACGTC. The V call is TRBV20-1, the J call TRBJ2-7; tentatively, D is TRBD1 (7 bases). The CDR3 runs 13 residues. Per the germline V gene, CDR1 is DFQATT and CDR2 is SNEGSKA (reference sequence). The V gene lost 6 bases and the J gene lost 4 bases, with 16 bases spanning the gap.